This is a list of T cell receptor beta chains from one sample in a study of cytomegalovirus exposure and HLA in healthy donors. Assay: immunoSEQ multiplex PCR; the TCRdb copy retains only in-frame clones and omits some. The sample shows about 170,000 clones, roughly 84% of them seen only once. Material for sequencing was PBMCs. Source of these receptors: a young man in good health and CMV-seropositive. Both conserved end residues are part of each CDR3. D genes are given only for firm matches. Only part of the rows carry a size: once, few, many, or a class if the clone is expanded.

j_call d_call clone_size v_call cdr3_nt cdr3_aa
TRBJ2-7 - - TRBV19 TGTGCCAGTAGTAACTCGCCCTACGAGCAGTACTTC CASSNSPYEQYF
TRBJ2-7 TRBD2 - TRBV27 TGTGCCACCAGACTAGCGGGCAACTCCTACGAGCAGTACTTC CATRLAGNSYEQYF
TRBJ2-5 TRBD2 - TRBV15 TGTGCCACCAGCAGAGTGGGTAGCGGGGTCCTCCAAGAGACCCAGTACTTC CATSRVGSGVLQETQYF
TRBJ2-1 TRBD2 - TRBV5-1 TGCGCCAGCAGCCCCACTAGCGGGGTATTCTCCTACAATGAGCAGCTCTTC CASSPTSGVFSYNEQLF
TRBJ2-3 - - TRBV30 TGTGCCTGTGCGTTGGGGGGAGGAGATACGCAGTATTTT CACALGGGDTQYF
TRBJ2-5 - - TRBV11-2 TGTGCCAGCAGCCCCGGGGGTAGGGAGACCCAGTACTTC CASSPGGRETQYF
TRBJ2-3 TRBD1 - TRBV19 TGTGCCAGTAGTATTGGGACAGGTTACACAGATACGCAGTATTTT CASSIGTGYTDTQYF
TRBJ1-1 - - TRBV25-1 TGTGCCAGCAGTGAATCCGGGGACGGAGGGACTGAAGCTTTCTTT CASSESGDGGTEAFF
TRBJ2-3 - - TRBV7-2 TGTGCCAGCAGCTTAATACGGGGAATGGGGAATACGCAGTATTTT CASSLIRGMGNTQYF
TRBJ1-5 TRBD1 - TRBV6-5 TGTGCCAGCAGTTGGACAGGGGGCTTGAGTCAGCCCCAGCATTTT CASSWTGGLSQPQHF
TRBJ2-4 - - TRBV2 TGTGCCAGCAGTGAGGGGCAAGGTCGTGGCATTCAGTACTTC CASSEGQGRGIQYF
TRBJ2-1 TRBD1 once TRBV11-3 TGTGCCAGCAGCTTCGGACAGGGGAGGGTAGATGAGCAGTTCTTC CASSFGQGRVDEQFF
TRBJ2-1 - - TRBV27 TGTGCCAGCAGTTTATTCCCCGATGAGCAGTTCTTC CASSLFPDEQFF
TRBJ1-1 TRBD1 - TRBV6-5 TGTGCCAGCGCGGGACAGCCGCTTTTGGAAGCTTTCTTT CASAGQPLLEAFF
TRBJ1-1 - - TRBV27 TGTGCCAGCAGTTTAAACTTTCGAGGCACTGAAGCTTTCTTT CASSLNFRGTEAFF
TRBJ1-3 - - TRBV6-6 TGTGCCAGCCAAAGGGGGGGGACCTCTGGAAACACCATATATTTT CASQRGGTSGNTIYF
TRBJ1-3 - - TRBV6-5 TGTGCCAGCAGTTACGGGCAGATGACCTCTGGAAACACCATATATTTT CASSYGQMTSGNTIYF
TRBJ1-6 - - TRBV2 TGTGCCAGCAGTGACACAAATTCACCCCTCCACTTT CASSDTNSPLHF
TRBJ2-3 TRBD1 - TRBV5-1 TGCGCCAGCAGCAGAACAGGGGTTCCAGATACGCAGTATTTT CASSRTGVPDTQYF
TRBJ2-5 - - TRBV18 TGTGCCAGCTCCCCCACGGGGACACAAGAGACCCAGTACTTC CASSPTGTQETQYF
TRBJ2-1 - - TRBV27 TGTGCCAGCAGTTTAGGACTAAGCGAGCAGTTCTTC CASSLGLSEQFF
TRBJ1-2 TRBD1 - TRBV7-2 TGTGCCAGCAGCTTAGCGACAGGGCTCCTTAACTATGGCTACACCTTC CASSLATGLLNYGYTF
TRBJ1-2 - - TRBV5-4 TGTGCCAGCAGCCAGAGGATTAACTATGGCTACACCTTC CASSQRINYGYTF
TRBJ2-4 TRBD1 once TRBV4-1 TGCGCCAGCAGCCAGGAGGGACAGGGGTTCGGAAACATTCAGTACTTC CASSQEGQGFGNIQYF
TRBJ2-1 TRBD2 - TRBV9 TGTGCCAGCAGCGTAGCGGGACTAGCGGTTAATGAGCAGTTCTTC CASSVAGLAVNEQFF
TRBJ1-1 - - TRBV6-1 TGTGCCAGCAGTAGAACAGGAATGAACACTGAAGCTTTCTTT CASSRTGMNTEAFF
TRBJ1-2 TRBD1 - TRBV29-1 TGCAGCGTTGACCCCCCCAGGGGGAACTATGGCTACACCTTC CSVDPPRGNYGYTF
TRBJ1-2 TRBD1 - TRBV2 TGTGCCAGCAGTGAAGCGCTTGGGGACAGGAGGAACTATGGCTACACCTTC CASSEALGDRRNYGYTF
TRBJ2-1 - - TRBV6-5 TGTGCCAGCAGTTACGATACAGGGTTCTACAATGAGCAGTTCTTC CASSYDTGFYNEQFF
TRBJ2-7 - - TRBV7-9 TGTTCCAGCAGCTTTGGCACCTCCTACGAGCAGTACTTC CSSSFGTSYEQYF
TRBJ1-1 TRBD1 - TRBV2 TGTGCCAGCACCCCTATTAGGGGGCGCGGTGAAGCTTTCTTT CASTPIRGRGEAFF
TRBJ1-3 - - TRBV4-3 TGCGCCAGCAGCCAAGATCTTGAGGGAAACACCATATATTTT CASSQDLEGNTIYF
TRBJ1-2 TRBD1 once TRBV5-5 TGTGCCAGCAGCAACGGACAGGAGGCCCGTGGCTACACCTTC CASSNGQEARGYTF
TRBJ2-5 TRBD2 - TRBV18 TGTGCCAGCTCACCACCCGAGGCGCGGGGGGAGACCCAGTACTTC CASSPPEARGETQYF
TRBJ2-3 - - TRBV15 TGTGCCACCAGCAGAGGTGGGACCGGGGGGCGGACTACAGATACGCAGTATTTT CATSRGGTGGRTTDTQYF
TRBJ1-5 - few TRBV6-5 TGTGCCAGCAGTAAAACAGGGTTGGGCAATCAGCCCCAGCATTTT CASSKTGLGNQPQHF
TRBJ1-2 - - TRBV11-3 TGTGCCAGCAGCTTACGCAGGGCCCATCATGGCTACACCTTC CASSLRRAHHGYTF
TRBJ2-5 - - TRBV5-1 TGCGCCAGCAGCCTACAAGCGGTACAAGAGACCCAGTACTTC CASSLQAVQETQYF
TRBJ1-1 - - TRBV5-1 TGCGCCAGCAGCCTGGACCCTATGAACACTGAAGCTTTCTTT CASSLDPMNTEAFF
TRBJ2-3 TRBD2 - TRBV7-3 TGTGCCAGCAGTTTGGGACTAGCGGAGGAAACAGATACGCAGTATTTT CASSLGLAEETDTQYF
TRBJ2-3 TRBD1 once TRBV6-5 TGTGCCAGCAGATTTACAGGGGGCAACACAGATACGCAGTATTTT CASRFTGGNTDTQYF
TRBJ2-4 TRBD1 - TRBV7-2 TGTGCCAGCAGCTTATCGTCAGGGGGCAGCAACATTCAGTACTTC CASSLSSGGSNIQYF
TRBJ2-1 - - TRBV9 TGTGCCAGCAGCGTAGAGGGCAGGGGCTCCTACAATGAGCAGTTCTTC CASSVEGRGSYNEQFF
TRBJ2-7 TRBD2 - TRBV27 TGTGCCAGCAGGCCTAGCGGATCCTACGAGCAGTACTTC CASRPSGSYEQYF
TRBJ2-3 TRBD1 - TRBV5-6 TGTGCCAGCAGCTGGGGGACAGGCGTGGCTGATACGCAGTATTTT CASSWGTGVADTQYF
TRBJ1-2 - - TRBV5-1 TGCGCCAGCAGAGATCCAGGGATCGGCTATGGCTACACCTTC CASRDPGIGYGYTF
TRBJ1-4 - - TRBV7-9 TGTGCCAGCAGCCGCGGTGGTAAATCTAATGAAAAACTGTTTTTT CASSRGGKSNEKLFF
TRBJ2-5 - - TRBV19 TGTGCCAGTAGTATACAGGGATCCCAAGAGACCCAGTACTTC CASSIQGSQETQYF
TRBJ2-7 TRBD2 - TRBV11-2 TGTGCCAGCAGCCCCCTGACTAGCGCTAGTTACGAGCAGTACTTC CASSPLTSASYEQYF
TRBJ2-7 TRBD2 - TRBV7-9 TGTGCCAGCAGCTTATTAGGGACTAGCGGATACGAGCAGTACTTC CASSLLGTSGYEQYF
TRBJ1-5 TRBD1 - TRBV6-5 TGTGCCAGCAGGGGACAGATCTATAGCAATCAGCCCCAGCATTTT CASRGQIYSNQPQHF
TRBJ2-3 - once TRBV11-2 TGTGCCAGCAGCTTTACTAGTAGCAGTGATACGCAGTATTTT CASSFTSSSDTQYF
TRBJ2-1 TRBD1 - TRBV5-4 TGTGCCAGCAGCTTCGGGACAGGGGGCTTTAGCTCCTACAATGAGCAGTTCTTC CASSFGTGGFSSYNEQFF
TRBJ2-5 - - TRBV27 TGTGCCAGCAGTTTTTCAGTCCAAGAGACCCAGTACTTC CASSFSVQETQYF
TRBJ2-7 TRBD1 - TRBV12-5 TGTGCTAGTGGTTCGCCGGGACAGAAGGACTACGAGCAGTACTTC CASGSPGQKDYEQYF
TRBJ1-1 - - TRBV6-5 TGTGCCAGCAGTCCGACAGGGAACACTGAAGCTTTCTTT CASSPTGNTEAFF
TRBJ2-1 TRBD2 - TRBV18 TGTGCCAGCTCACCTCTTACTAGCGGCCAGAGCTCCTACAATGAGCAGTTCTTC CASSPLTSGQSSYNEQFF
TRBJ2-2 - - TRBV27 TGTGCCAGCAGTCGGACAGGGAGGGTCACCGGGGAGCTGTTTTTT CASSRTGRVTGELFF
TRBJ2-1 TRBD2 - TRBV5-4 TGTGCCAGCAGCTACAAACTAGCGGGAGTAAAAGGGGGGTGGTTCTTC CASSYKLAGVKGGWFF
TRBJ1-1 TRBD1 - TRBV9 TGTGCCAGCAGCGCCTCCCCCGACAGGGTGAACACTGAAGCTTTCTTT CASSASPDRVNTEAFF